This is a list of T cell receptor beta chains from one sample in a study of T cells in Graves' hyperthyroidism and ophthalmopathy. Using its own MiXCR run on the multiplex PCR reads, TCRdb lists one record per CDR3 protein. The profile shows over 120,000 distinct CDR3 sequences, over 20% of them singletons. Sequencing was done on a sample of blood. Source of these receptors: a woman aged 50 to 65 with Graves' hyperthyroidism that later progressed to Graves' ophthalmopathy. Each CDR3 is given with its conserved first and last residue. D genes are given only for firm matches. For some rows the clone size is stated as once, few or many, or as a class when expanded; others skip it.

>TRBJ2-3|TRBV28|.|few
TGTGCCAGCGGAATTACAGATACGCAGTATTTT
CASGITDTQYF
>TRBJ1-5|TRBV18|.|.
TGTGCCAGCTCGACCTCCGGGAATAGCAATCAGCCCCAGCATTTT
CASSTSGNSNQPQHF
>TRBJ1-5|TRBV3-1|.|.
TGTGCCAGCAGCCAGAGGGGGGGGGATCAGCCCCAGCATTTT
CASSQRGGDQPQHF
>TRBJ2-5|TRBV6-5|TRBD2|.
TGTGCCAGCAGTTTGACGGGGGGGCAGAAGACCCAGTACTTC
CASSLTGGQKTQYF
>TRBJ1-1|TRBV18|.|many
TGTGCCAGCTCACTGGAGACATTAGCTGAAGCTTTCTTT
CASSLETLAEAFF
>TRBJ1-1|TRBV11-2|.|.
TGTGCCAGCAGCTTTAAAGAATGGATGAACACTGAAGCTTTCTTT
CASSFKEWMNTEAFF
>TRBJ2-7|TRBV10-1|.|.
TGCGCCAGCAAGGAGACCGCGATGGGCGAGCAGTACTTC
CASKETAMGEQYF
>TRBJ2-6|TRBV30|.|.
TGTGCCTGGAGTGTACCCCAGGCCGCGGGTGGGGCCAACGTCCTGACTTTC
CAWSVPQAAGGANVLTF
>TRBJ2-1|TRBV7-2|.|many
TGTGCCAGCAGCTCCCAACGAGCACTGGGCGATGAGCAGTTCTTC
CASSSQRALGDEQFF
>TRBJ2-7|TRBV2|TRBD1|many
TGTGCCAGCAGTTCGGGACAGGGAGAGCAGTACTTC
CASSSGQGEQYF
>TRBJ2-1|TRBV6-1|TRBD2|many
TGTGCCAGCAGTCCCCCTAGCGGTGAGAACAATGAGCAGTTCTTC
CASSPPSGENNEQFF
>TRBJ1-1|TRBV18|.|.
TGTGCCAGCTCACCAGCAGGGGAAGCTTTCTTT
CASSPAGEAFF
>TRBJ1-5|TRBV27|.|many
TGTGCCAGCAGTTTAATTGGGACGAATCAGCCCCAGCATTTT
CASSLIGTNQPQHF
>TRBJ1-6|TRBV6-6|.|.
TGTGCCAGCAGTTACCTGGGGGACAATTCACCCCTCCACTTT
CASSYLGDNSPLHF
>TRBJ1-5|TRBV29-1|TRBD1|few
TGCAGCGTGTTATTGGACAGGGGGGGTCAGCCCCAGCATTTT
CSVLLDRGGQPQHF
>TRBJ1-6|TRBV5-1|TRBD1|few
TGCGCCAGCAGCCGAACTAGCCCCGGGACAGGGGGTAATTCACCCCTCCACTTT
CASSRTSPGTGGNSPLHF
>TRBJ1-6|TRBV3-1|TRBD1|.
TGTGCCAGCAGCCGTGGACAGGGGGCTCGGAATTCACCCCTCCACTTT
CASSRGQGARNSPLHF
>TRBJ1-1|TRBV3-1|TRBD1|.
TGTGCCAGCAGCCAGTTGGGACAGGGTGAAGCTTTCTTT
CASSQLGQGEAFF
>TRBJ2-3|TRBV29-1|.|few
TGCAGCGTTGGCCATGGGGAGAGTGCAGATACGCAGTATTTT
CSVGHGESADTQYF
>TRBJ2-7|TRBV27|.|few
TGTGCCAGCAGTCCAAACTCTTTGGGGGGAGAGCAGTACTTC
CASSPNSLGGEQYF
>TRBJ2-1|TRBV30|.|many
TGTGCCTGGGGGGGAGGTTTAGGGAGCTCCTACAATGAGCAGTTCTTC
CAWGGGLGSSYNEQFF
>TRBJ1-5|TRBV4-1|TRBD1|few
TGCGCCAGCAGCCAACCGGGACAGAGAAATCAGCCCCAGCATTTT
CASSQPGQRNQPQHF
>TRBJ2-5|TRBV30|TRBD2|many
TGTGCCTCAGCCGGGACTAGAGAGACCCAGTACTTC
CASAGTRETQYF
>TRBJ2-1|TRBV11-2|TRBD2|many
TGTGCCAGCAGCTTTCAGCGGGGGCGAAACAATGAGCAGTTCTTC
CASSFQRGRNNEQFF
>TRBJ2-1|TRBV28|TRBD2|.
TGTGCCAGCAGCCCAGCCAATTCACTAGCGTTCTACAATGAGCAGTTCTTC
CASSPANSLAFYNEQFF
>TRBJ2-2|TRBV12-3/TRBV12-4|.|many
TGTGCCAGCAGGGAGGGCGGGGAGCTGTTTTTT
CASREGGELFF
>TRBJ1-2|TRBV2|.|.
TGTGCCAGCAGAGTTTACAGGGCTGGATATGGCTACACCTTC
CASRVYRAGYGYTF
>TRBJ2-2|TRBV13|.|many
TGTGCCAGCAGCCCCCCGGACAACACCGGGGAGCTGTTTTTT
CASSPPDNTGELFF
>TRBJ2-7|TRBV7-2|.|many
TGTGCCAGCAGCTTCGGAGCTGGCAAGCAGTACTTC
CASSFGAGKQYF
>TRBJ2-7|TRBV4-1|TRBD2|many
TGCGCCAGCAGCCAAGGCGAGCGGGGAAAATACGAGCAGTACTTC
CASSQGERGKYEQYF
>TRBJ2-7|TRBV24-1|TRBD2|many
TGTGCCACCAGTGATTCAAAAAGACGGACTAGACCCTACGAGCAGTACTTC
CATSDSKRRTRPYEQYF
>TRBJ2-1|TRBV5-1|.|many
TGCGCCAGCAGCGGGGGACAGGTCCAGCGGGAGCCGAACAATGAGCAGTTCTTC
CASSGGQVQREPNNEQFF
>TRBJ1-5|TRBV5-6|.|few
TGTGCCAGCACCCGGGCCGGCCTTAGCAATCAGCCCCAGCATTTT
CASTRAGLSNQPQHF
>TRBJ2-2|TRBV11-2|.|many
TGTGCCAGCAGCTTAGGCACCGGGGAGCTGTTTTTT
CASSLGTGELFF
>TRBJ2-2|TRBV5-1|TRBD2|many
TGCGCCAGCAGCTTGCCAGCGGGAGCCGCCGGGGAGCTGTTTTTT
CASSLPAGAAGELFF
>TRBJ2-3|TRBV5-5|.|many
TGTGCCAGCAGCTTGGTGGTCTCCGATACGCAGTATTTT
CASSLVVSDTQYF
>TRBJ2-7|TRBV3-1|TRBD1|few
TGTGCCAGCAGCCTTAAGGGGGCGGTTTCCGAGCAGTACTTC
CASSLKGAVSEQYF
>TRBJ1-3|TRBV5-1|.|few
TGCGCCAGCAGCTTGGTTGGCTCCATCTCTGGAAACACCATATATTTT
CASSLVGSISGNTIYF
>TRBJ2-1|TRBV20-1|TRBD2|many
TGCAGTGGGGTCAAAAGCGGGAGAAGTTTTGACAATGAGCAGTTCTTC
CSGVKSGRSFDNEQFF
>TRBJ1-6|TRBV5-1|.|.
TGCGCCAGCAGCTTTCTTGGGGATAATAATTCACCCCTCCACTTT
CASSFLGDNNSPLHF
>TRBJ2-3|TRBV2|TRBD2|many
TGTGCCAGCACTAACCCCCTAGCGGGAGTACCGCAGTATTTT
CASTNPLAGVPQYF
>TRBJ2-7|TRBV20-1|TRBD1|many
TGCAGTGCTAGAGATCGCAGGGGGCTATTACACGAGCAGTACTTC
CSARDRRGLLHEQYF
>TRBJ1-1|TRBV19|.|few
TGTGCCAGTACAACAGCAGGAGTTCCAAACACTGAAGCTTTCTTT
CASTTAGVPNTEAFF
>TRBJ2-7|TRBV9|TRBD1|few
TGTGCCAGCAGCGTTGGGACAGTCAGCTACGAGCAGTACTTC
CASSVGTVSYEQYF
>TRBJ1-2|TRBV30|.|many
TGTGCCTGGAGTCAGGAGGTTAACTATGGCTACACCTTC
CAWSQEVNYGYTF
>TRBJ1-2|TRBV27|TRBD1|many
TGTGCCAGCAGTGGAAGGACAGGGGGCGGCTATGGCTACACCTTC
CASSGRTGGGYGYTF
>TRBJ2-1|TRBV3-1|.|.
TGTGCCAGCAGCCAAGATCCCGGCAGCTCCTACAATGAGCAGTTCTTC
CASSQDPGSSYNEQFF
>TRBJ2-7|TRBV6-1|TRBD2|.
TGTGCCAGCAGTGTACTAGCGGGAGGCGAGCAGTACTTC
CASSVLAGGEQYF
>TRBJ2-5|TRBV29-1|TRBD1|many
TGCAGCGTTGACAGTAAGGGACAGGGGGCGTTGGAGACCCAGTACTTC
CSVDSKGQGALETQYF
>TRBJ2-1|TRBV6-9|.|few
TGTGCCACCACGTTGGGCCGGTACAATGAGCAGTTCTTC
CATTLGRYNEQFF
>TRBJ1-1|TRBV10-3|.|.
TGTGCCACCGCGGGGGACACTGAAGCTTTCTTT
CATAGDTEAFF
>TRBJ2-7|TRBV3-1|.|.
TGTGCCAGCAGCCCCGGATCCCCCGGACCCTACGAGCAGTACTTC
CASSPGSPGPYEQYF
>TRBJ1-2|TRBV4-1|.|many
TGCGCCAGCAGCCAAGATGGACGGAGCTACACCTTC
CASSQDGRSYTF